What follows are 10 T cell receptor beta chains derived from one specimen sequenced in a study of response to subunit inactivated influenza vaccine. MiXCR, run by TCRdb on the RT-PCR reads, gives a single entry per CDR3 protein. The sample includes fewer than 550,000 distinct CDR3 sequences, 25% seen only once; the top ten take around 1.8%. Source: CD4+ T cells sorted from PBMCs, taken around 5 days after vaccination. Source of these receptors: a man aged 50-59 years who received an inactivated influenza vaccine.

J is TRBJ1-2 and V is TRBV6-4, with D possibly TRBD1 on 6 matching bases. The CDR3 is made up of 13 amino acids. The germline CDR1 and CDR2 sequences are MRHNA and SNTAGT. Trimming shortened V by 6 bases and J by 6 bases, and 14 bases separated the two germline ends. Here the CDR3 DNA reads TGTGCCAGCAGAAAGCGTGGGGGCGATGGCTACACCTTC. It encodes CASRKRGGDGYTF.

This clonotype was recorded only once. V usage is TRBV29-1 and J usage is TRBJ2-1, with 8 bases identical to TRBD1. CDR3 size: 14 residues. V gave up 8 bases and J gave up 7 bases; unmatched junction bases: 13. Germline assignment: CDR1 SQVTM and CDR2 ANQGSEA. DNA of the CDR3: TGCAGCTCACGGGGGCAGGGGGCATTTAATGAGCAGTTCTTC. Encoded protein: CSSRGQGAFNEQFF.

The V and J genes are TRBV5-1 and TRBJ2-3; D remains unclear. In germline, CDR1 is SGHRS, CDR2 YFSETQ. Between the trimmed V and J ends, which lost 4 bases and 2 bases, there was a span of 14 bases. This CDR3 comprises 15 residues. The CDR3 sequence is CASSPLTLATDTQYF. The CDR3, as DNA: TGCGCCAGCAGCCCATTAACGTTAGCCACAGATACGCAGTATTTT.

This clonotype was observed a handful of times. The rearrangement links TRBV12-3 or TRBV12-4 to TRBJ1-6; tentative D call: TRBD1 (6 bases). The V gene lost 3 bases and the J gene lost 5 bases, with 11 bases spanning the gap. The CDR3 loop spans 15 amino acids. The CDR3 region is CASSFRDTNNSPLHF. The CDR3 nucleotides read TGTGCCAGCAGTTTTCGGGACACTAATAATTCACCCCTCCACTTT.

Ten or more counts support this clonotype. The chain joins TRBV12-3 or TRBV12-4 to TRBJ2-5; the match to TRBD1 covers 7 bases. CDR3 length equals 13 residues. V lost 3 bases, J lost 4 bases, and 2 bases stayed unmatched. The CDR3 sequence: CASSFSGGETQYF. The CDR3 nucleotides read TGTGCCAGCAGTTTTTCAGGGGGAGAGACCCAGTACTTC.

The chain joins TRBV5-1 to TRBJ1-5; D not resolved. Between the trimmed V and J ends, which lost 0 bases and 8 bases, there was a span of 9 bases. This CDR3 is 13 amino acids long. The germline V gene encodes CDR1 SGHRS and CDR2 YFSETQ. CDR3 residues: CASSLAPLEPQHF. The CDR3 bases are TGCGCCAGCAGCTTGGCCCCCTTGGAGCCCCAGCATTTT. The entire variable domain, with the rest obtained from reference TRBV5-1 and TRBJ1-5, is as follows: KAGVTQTPRYLIKTRGQQVTLSCSPISGHRSVSWYQQTPGQGLQFLFEYFSETQRNKGNFPGRFSGRQFSNSRSEMNVSTLELGDSALYLCASSLAPLEPQHFGDGTRLSIL.

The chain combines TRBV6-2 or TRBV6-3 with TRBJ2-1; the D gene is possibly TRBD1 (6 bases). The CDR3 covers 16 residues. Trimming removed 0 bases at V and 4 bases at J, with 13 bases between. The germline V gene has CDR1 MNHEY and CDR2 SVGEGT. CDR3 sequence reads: CASSYSTGHLYNEQFF. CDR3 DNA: TGTGCCAGCAGTTACTCGACGGGACACTTATACAATGAGCAGTTCTTC.

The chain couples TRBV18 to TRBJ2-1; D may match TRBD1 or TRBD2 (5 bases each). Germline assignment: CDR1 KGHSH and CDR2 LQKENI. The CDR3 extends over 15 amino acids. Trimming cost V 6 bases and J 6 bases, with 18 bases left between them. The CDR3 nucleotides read TGTGCCAGCTCCCCTTATCGCGAGGGGACCAATGAGCAGTTCTTC. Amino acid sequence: CASSPYREGTNEQFF.

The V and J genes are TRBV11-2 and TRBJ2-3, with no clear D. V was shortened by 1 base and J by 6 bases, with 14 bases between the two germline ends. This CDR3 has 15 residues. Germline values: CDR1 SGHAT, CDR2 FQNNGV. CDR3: CASSLVGSAYDTQYF. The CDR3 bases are TGTGCCAGCAGCTTAGTGGGATCCGCTTACGATACGCAGTATTTT.

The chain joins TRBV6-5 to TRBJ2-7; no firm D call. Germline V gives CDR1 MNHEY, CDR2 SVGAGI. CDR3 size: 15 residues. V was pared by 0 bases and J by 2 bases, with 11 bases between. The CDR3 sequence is CASSYSSRAPYEQYF. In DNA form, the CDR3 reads TGTGCCAGCAGTTACTCGTCCCGGGCCCCCTACGAGCAGTACTTC.